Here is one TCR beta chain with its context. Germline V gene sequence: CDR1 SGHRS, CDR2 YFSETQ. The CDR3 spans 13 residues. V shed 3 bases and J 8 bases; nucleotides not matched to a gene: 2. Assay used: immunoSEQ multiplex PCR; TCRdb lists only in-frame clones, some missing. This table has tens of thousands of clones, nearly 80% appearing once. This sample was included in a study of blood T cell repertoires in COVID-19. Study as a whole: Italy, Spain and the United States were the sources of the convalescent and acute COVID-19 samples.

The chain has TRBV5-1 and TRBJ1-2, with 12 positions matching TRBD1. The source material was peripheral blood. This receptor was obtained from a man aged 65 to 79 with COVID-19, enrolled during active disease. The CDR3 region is CASSYGTGGGYTF. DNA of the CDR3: TGCGCCAGCAGCTATGGGACAGGGGGCGGCTACACCTTC.